Each of the 2 T cell receptor beta chains below was sequenced from the same sample in a study of cytomegalovirus exposure and HLA in healthy donors (dated by TCRdb to about 2017). Libraries were prepared through the immunoSEQ multiplex PCR assay. For the multiplex PCR, a mixture combining 60 forward primers for TCR Vbeta segments and 13 reverse primers for TCR Jbeta segments was used. As stored in TCRdb, this immuneACCESS dataset retains in-frame rearrangements with V and J assigned. A fraction of the clones does not appear; measured against another copy, unresolved V genes explain less than half of the discrepancy, and the remainder lacks a known reason. For this sample the table gives some 71,000 clones, of which around 70% were detected only once. The biggest ten clones account for 6% to 9.5% of the sample. Input material: PBMCs. These receptors originate from a man between 40 and 49 years old in good health and CMV-seropositive.

The rearrangement links TRBV27 to TRBJ1-4; D possibly corresponds to TRBD1 (6 bases). The germline CDR1 and CDR2 sequences are MNHEY and SMNVEV (reference sequence). The CDR3 consists of 12 residues. The V gene lost 8 bases and the J gene lost 5 bases, with 9 bases spanning the gap. This CDR3 is CASRDINEKLFF. The CDR3 nucleotides are TGTGCCAGCCGGGACATCAATGAAAAACTGTTTTTT.

This clone showed up just a few times. This chain joins TRBV7-8 and TRBJ1-3; no clear D gene. CDR3 length equals 15 residues. V was pared by 0 bases and J by 2 bases, with 8 bases between. Germline CDR1 reads SGHVS; CDR2 reads FQNEAQ. The CDR3 sequence: CASSLAASAGNTIYF. DNA of the CDR3: TGTGCCAGCAGCTTAGCCGCCAGCGCTGGAAACACCATATATTTT.